This T cell receptor (beta chain) was sequenced for a study of blood T cell repertoires in COVID-19. At the level of the study: PBMCs, B-cell-depleted T cells, or T cells were the source of the cDNA or gDNA that made up the material.

Authors' processing steps: Cell counts per sample came from amplifying reference gene primers. TCRdb's copy holds only in-frame clones and misses some; the assay was immunoSEQ multiplex PCR. V, J and clone size derive from that table, while D and trimming were established from the DNA sequence. The sample lists 200,000 to 250,000 clones, approximately 90% occurring once. The receptor was isolated from a man older than 75 with acute or convalescent COVID-19. Sequencing was done on a sample of peripheral blood.

CDR3 sequence (DNA): TGTGCCAGCAGTGAGCGGAGAGGTCGTTTCAATGAGCAGTTCTTC. It encodes CASSERRGRFNEQFF. V is TRBV2 and J is TRBJ2-1; D is uncertain. This CDR3 is 15 amino acids long. CDR1 and CDR2 (germline): SNHLY, FYNNEI. Trimming took off 3 bases at V and 6 bases at J, with 15 bases between the two ends.